This T cell receptor (beta chain) comes out of a study of OX40 agonist ivuxolimab in advanced cancers. Study results and caveats: The work left the antigen specificity of expanded peripheral T cells undetermined.

The table lists this clone with a count of one. Its antigen is as yet unknown. CDR1 MNHNY and CDR2 SVGAGI come from the germline V gene (reference sequence). The CDR3 is 12 residues long. Deletions cut 6 bases from V and 7 bases from J, with 9 bases between. Profiling relied on immunoSEQ multiplex PCR, and the TCRdb table lists in-frame clones only, not all of them. This table has 52,000 or so clones, about 93% appearing once. The TCR was taken from an adult with an advanced solid tumor such as melanoma, head and neck, liver or kidney cancer. The sample here was CD4+ or CD8+ T cells sorted from blood, taken in a trial of the OX40 agonist ivuxolimab. This chain connects TRBV6-6 to TRBJ2-2; D gene uncertain. CDR3 sequence: CASREVFGELFF. Written as DNA, the CDR3 is TGTGCCAGCAGAGAGGTTTTCGGGGAGCTGTTTTTT.